This record concerns one TCR beta chain sequence. The antigen remains undetermined. Other DNA sequences in this specimen translate into the identical CDR3. The record originates from a study of cytomegalovirus exposure and HLA in healthy donors. Study findings and constraints: Using a false discovery rate of 0.05, a later analysis showed that fewer than 20,000 TCR beta sequences were associated with HLA alleles. Among TCR beta chains, those listed as cytomegalovirus-associated numbered some 170.

The PCR made use of 60 Vbeta and 13 Jbeta primers. Here immunoSEQ multiplex PCR was the method, and the copy in TCRdb shows in-frame clones only, minus some. Of more than 130,000 clones in the sample, about 80% were seen once. The CDR3 has 12 residues. In germline, CDR1 is SGHTA, CDR2 FQGNSA. V lost 4 bases and J lost 5, with 8 bases in between. Though nominally healthy at sampling, donors likely had unrecorded immune exposures. The V gene is TRBV7-2, the J gene TRBJ2-5; possibly TRBD1 for D (5 bases). The clonotype was recovered from a man younger than 35 in good health and CMV-seronegative. The specimen was PBMCs. This CDR3 is CASSSPGETQYF. CDR3 DNA sequence: TGTGCCAGCAGCTCACCAGGGGAGACCCAGTACTTC.